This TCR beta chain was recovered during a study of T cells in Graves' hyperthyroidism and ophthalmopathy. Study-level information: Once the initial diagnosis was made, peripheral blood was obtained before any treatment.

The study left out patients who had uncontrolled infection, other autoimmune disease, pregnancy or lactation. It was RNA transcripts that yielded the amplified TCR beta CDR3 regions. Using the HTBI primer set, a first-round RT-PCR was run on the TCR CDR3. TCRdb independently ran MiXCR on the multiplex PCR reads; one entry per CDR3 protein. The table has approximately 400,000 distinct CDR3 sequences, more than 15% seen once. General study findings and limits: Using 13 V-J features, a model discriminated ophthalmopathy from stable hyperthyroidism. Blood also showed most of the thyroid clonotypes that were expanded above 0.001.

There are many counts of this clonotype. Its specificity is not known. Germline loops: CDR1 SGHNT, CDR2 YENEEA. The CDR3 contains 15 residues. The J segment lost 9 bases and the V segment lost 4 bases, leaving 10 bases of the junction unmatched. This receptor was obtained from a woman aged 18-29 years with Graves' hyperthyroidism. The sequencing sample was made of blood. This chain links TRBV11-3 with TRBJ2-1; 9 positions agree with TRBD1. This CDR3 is CASSSLQGAFTEQFF. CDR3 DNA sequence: TGTGCCAGCAGCTCCCTACAGGGGGCGTTCACTGAGCAGTTCTTC.